This T cell receptor beta chain was profiled in a study of technical replicates of blood from a handful of donors. CDR3 length: 16 amino acids. V trimming: 6 bases; J trimming: 0 bases; junction bases outside the gene matches: 8. Germline V gives CDR1 MNHNY, CDR2 SVGAGI (reference sequence). TCRdb keeps only in-frame clones here, not all; method: immunoSEQ multiplex PCR. The sample holds tens of thousands of clones, roughly 92% seen once. The sequence was collected from a human donor in good health. The genes are TRBV6-6 and TRBJ1-3; 7 bases fit TRBD1. Sequencing was performed on T cells isolated from PBMCs. The CDR3 DNA follows: TGTGCCAGCAGCCCCTACGACAGGGACTCTGGAAACACCATATATTTT. It translates to CASSPYDRDSGNTIYF.